Each of the 17 T cell receptor beta chains below was sequenced from the same sample in a study of CD8+ T cells in alopecia areata. The treatment denotes: oral pan-JAK inhibitor, 5-10 mg twice daily. The authors extracted RNA and reverse transcribed it into cDNA as the sequencing template. TCRdb keeps only in-frame clones here, not all; method: immunoSEQ multiplex PCR. The sample records around 70,000 clones, around 29% being singletons. Specimen: CD8+ T cells sorted from blood, collected at week 4, from a patient treated with tofacitinib. The receptor set was obtained from a human donor with alopecia areata.

This chain uses TRBV9 with TRBJ2-4, with 9 nucleotides matching TRBD1. The germline gives CDR1 SGDLS, CDR2 YYNGEE. This CDR3 spans 15 amino acids. The V gene end was trimmed by 2 bases and the J gene end by 7 bases; junction bases not matched to a gene: 7. In DNA, the CDR3 is TGTGCCAGCAGCGTTGGGACAGGGATGGGCAACATTCAGTACTTC. Its translation: CASSVGTGMGNIQYF.

This clone was observed a handful of times. The chain uses TRBV4-1 and TRBJ2-3; 15 nucleotides agree with TRBD2. Germline V gene sequence: CDR1 MGHRA, CDR2 YSYEKL. The CDR3 is 18 residues long. The V gene end was trimmed by 4 bases and the J gene end by 4 bases; junction bases not matched to a gene: 9. In DNA, the CDR3 is TGCGCCAGCAGCCCTGAGGGACTAGCGGGAGGAAGGGCAGATACGCAGTATTTT. It specifies CASSPEGLAGGRADTQYF.

The chain is built from TRBV27 and TRBJ2-4; D may be TRBD2 (5 bases). The CDR3 has 14 residues. Per germline, CDR1 MNHEY and CDR2 SMNVEV (reference sequence). Trimming pared 5 bases from V and 2 bases from J, leaving 10 bases between. The CDR3 loop is CASSEYGTKNIQYF. CDR3 nucleotide sequence: TGTGCCAGCAGTGAATACGGGACCAAAAACATTCAGTACTTC.

The V gene is TRBV21-1, the J gene TRBJ1-2; the table's D call of TRBD1 was not tested on the DNA. TRBV21-1 is a listed pseudogene. CDR3 length equals 17 residues. The CDR3 reads CDGRDRVPHTTNYGYTF. CDR3 DNA sequence: TGTGACGGCCGGGACAGGGTCCCCCACACCACTAACTATGGCTACACCTTC.

The rearrangement joins TRBV9 to TRBJ2-7, with D perhaps TRBD1 (5 bases). Trimming removed 3 bases from V and 0 bases from J, with 13 bases in between. Germline CDR1 is SGDLS and CDR2 is YYNGEE. The length of the CDR3 is 15 residues. In nucleotides, the CDR3 is TGTGCCAGCAGCGCATCAGGGTCCAGCTCCTACGAGCAGTACTTC. Translating it yields CASSASGSSSYEQYF.

CDR3 in DNA: TGCAGCGTTGAAAAGGACACGGGCCTCTCCTACGAGCAGTACTTC. Amino acid sequence: CSVEKDTGLSYEQYF. The chain recombines TRBV29-1 with TRBJ2-7; a possible D gene is TRBD1 (5 bases). Trimming took 2 bases from V and 0 from J, leaving 14 bases between them. CDR3 size: 15 residues. Per germline, CDR1 SQVTM and CDR2 ANQGSEA.

This clone was seen a few times. V usage is TRBV5-1 and J usage is TRBJ1-1; TRBD1 might be the D (5 bases). The V gene's germline CDR1 is SGHRS and CDR2 YFSETQ. The ends were cut back, 4 bases at V and 1 base at J, with 11 bases in the middle. This CDR3 is built from 14 residues. The CDR3 here is CASSADRRNTEAFF. CDR3 DNA sequence: TGCGCCAGCAGCGCCGACAGACGGAACACTGAAGCTTTCTTT.

This clone was picked up a small number of times. The CDR3 region is CSVEVAGAYNEQFF. The CDR3 DNA follows: TGCAGCGTTGAAGTTGCGGGGGCCTACAATGAGCAGTTCTTC. The chain uses TRBV29-1 and TRBJ2-1; 7 nucleotides match TRBD2. Losses at the gene ends were 1 base for V and 2 bases for J; bases not matched to a gene: 2. Germline-derived CDR1 and CDR2 are SQVTM and ANQGSEA. This CDR3 is built from 14 residues.

The table lists this clone with many counts. V is TRBV5-1 and J is TRBJ2-2; D perhaps matches TRBD2 (5 bases). The CDR3 is 12 amino acids. The germline V and J ends were trimmed by 5 bases and 3 bases, with 5 bases remaining between them. Germline CDR1 reads SGHRS; CDR2 reads YFSETQ. CDR3 DNA: TGCGCCAGCAGAGCGGACACCGGGGAGCTGTTTTTT. Its translation is CASRADTGELFF.

In this sample, this clone turned up a few times. CDR3 sequence (DNA): TGTGCCAGCAGTGAATCGGCTGAAGCTTTCTTT. Translating gives CASSESAEAFF. The rearrangement uses TRBV25-1 and TRBJ1-1; D ambiguous. Trimming shortened V by 1 base and J by 6 bases, and 3 bases separated the two germline ends. The CDR3 loop spans 11 amino acids. Germline V gene sequence: CDR1 MGHDK, CDR2 SYGVNS.

The chain joins TRBV7-9 to TRBJ2-2; D is unresolved. The CDR3 loop spans 16 amino acids. Germline V gene sequence: CDR1 SEHNR, CDR2 FQNEAQ (reference sequence). Trimming shortened V by 3 bases and J by 0 bases, and 11 bases separated the two germline ends. CDR3 DNA: TGTGCCAGCAGCTTCGCGCAGAATACGAACACCGGGGAGCTGTTTTTT. Translated, it gives CASSFAQNTNTGELFF.

V is TRBV7-2 and J is TRBJ1-1; D uncertain. Trimming took off 2 bases at V and 8 bases at J, with 18 bases between the two ends. Looked up from germline, CDR1 is SGHTA and CDR2 is FQGNSA. The CDR3 loop spans 15 amino acids. The CDR3 is CASSLSRSPAGEAFF. Here the CDR3 DNA reads TGTGCCAGCAGCTTATCCCGGAGCCCAGCCGGGGAAGCTTTCTTT.

The chain joins TRBV29-1 to TRBJ2-7; 9 bases are a match to TRBD1. CDR1 is SQVTM, CDR2 ANQGSEA, per germline. The CDR3 covers 15 residues. V trimming: 6 bases; J trimming: 4 bases; junction bases outside the gene matches: 13. CDR3 loop: CSVELPGQGGYEQYF. In DNA, the CDR3 is TGCAGCGTGGAATTGCCGGGACAGGGAGGGTACGAGCAGTACTTC.

This clone was seen a handful of times. V usage is TRBV27 and J usage is TRBJ1-1; possible D gene TRBD1, 5 bases. This CDR3 has 14 amino acids. CDR1 and CDR2 from the germline V gene are MNHEY and SMNVEV (reference sequence). With 8 bases removed from V and 7 bases from J, the gap between germline ends came to 20 bases. In DNA form, the CDR3 reads TGTGCCAGCGGATGGACACAGGTTTTGGGTGAAGCTTTCTTT. Protein sequence: CASGWTQVLGEAFF.

The DNA for the CDR3 is TGTGCCAGCAGCTTACAGGAGAGCGAGCAGTACTTC. Protein: CASSLQESEQYF. The chain links TRBV11-2 to TRBJ2-7, with no clear D. V lost 2 bases, J lost 6 bases, and 8 bases lay in between. The germline gives CDR1 SGHAT, CDR2 FQNNGV. This CDR3 is 12 amino acids long. Full variable domain (outside the CDR3, taken from reference TRBV11-2 and TRBJ2-7): EAGVAQSPRYKIIEKRQSVAFWCNPISGHATLYWYQQILGQGPKLLIQFQNNGVVDDSQLPKDRFSAERLKGVDSTLKIQPAKLEDSAVYLCASSLQESEQYFGPGTRLTVT.

The V call is TRBV7-6, the J call TRBJ2-7; D call uncertain. Germline-derived CDR1 and CDR2 are SGHVS and FNYEAQ. This CDR3 is 12 amino acids long. Trimming shortened V by 0 bases and J by 6 bases, and 6 bases separated the two germline ends. The CDR3 DNA reads TGTGCCAGCAGCTTAGCGCTAGGCGAGCAGTACTTC. The encoded protein is CASSLALGEQYF. Full variable domain (rest looked up from reference TRBV7-6 and TRBJ2-7): GAGVSQSPRYKVTKRGQDVALRCDPISGHVSLYWYRQALGQGPEFLTYFNYEAQQDKSGLPNDRFSAERPEGSISTLTIQRTEQRDSAMYRCASSLALGEQYFGPGTRLTVT.

This clone was observed a few times. The gene calls are TRBV27 and TRBJ2-1; 9 bases are a match to TRBD1. This CDR3 region has 15 residues. V was pared by 0 bases and J by 7 bases, with 4 bases of the junction left unmatched. CDR1 MNHEY and CDR2 SMNVEV come from the germline V gene (reference sequence). CDR3 protein: CASSLSGTGLNEQFF. The CDR3 DNA follows: TGTGCCAGCAGTTTATCCGGGACAGGGTTGAATGAGCAGTTCTTC.